The 30 T cell receptor beta chains below come from one sample, sequenced in a study of response to subunit inactivated influenza vaccine listed by TCRdb under 2018. Receptor amplification or capture employed RT-PCR. This sample was sequenced with an Illumina HiSeq 2500. TCRdb ran its own pipeline on the public reads, namely fastp trimming at Q25 and MiXCR clone calling, and kept in-frame beta chains. Entries that share a CDR3 protein sequence are merged under the most common genes and DNA. This sample gives over 650,000 distinct CDR3 sequences in total; approximately 17% of them show up just once. About a tenth of the sample goes to the ten largest clones. Specimen: PBMCs from blood, collected about 5 days after vaccination. The receptors stem from a man aged 50-59 years who received an inactivated influenza vaccine. Donor details come from another sample of the same person, matched by shared clones.

This clonotype was found a few times. The chain carries TRBV25-1 and TRBJ2-2; no clear D. V was cut by 6 bases and J by 5 bases, with 16 bases left in between. Germline V gene data show CDR1 as MGHDK and CDR2 as SYGVNS. This CDR3 comprises 15 residues. The CDR3 sequence is CASSETVHRTGELFF. CDR3 DNA sequence: TGTGCCAGCAGCGAAACGGTCCATCGGACCGGGGAGCTGTTTTTT.

Only a few counts were recorded for this clonotype. The chain employs TRBV13 and TRBJ2-7, with D possibly called TRBD1 or TRBD2 (6 bases each). CDR3 length: 15 amino acids. The V end was cut by 5 bases, the J end by 2 bases, with 16 bases between. The germline gives CDR1 PRHDT, CDR2 FYEKMQ (reference sequence). The CDR3 reads CASSPGGGEPYEQYF. The CDR3 DNA reads as TGTGCCAGCAGCCCCGGGGGCGGAGAACCCTACGAGCAGTACTTC. Filled out from reference TRBV13 and TRBJ2-7, the complete variable domain reads AAGVIQSPRHLIKEKRETATLKCYPIPRHDTVYWYQQGPGQDPQFLISFYEKMQSDKGSIPDRFSAQQFSDYHSELNMSSLELGDSALYFCASSPGGGEPYEQYFGPGTRLTVT.

The genes are TRBV20-1 and TRBJ2-5, with 14 positions matching TRBD2. With 6 bases clipped from V and 5 bases from J, the junction kept 5 bases outside the gene matches. The CDR3 has 14 amino acids. Looked up from germline, CDR1 is DFQATT and CDR2 is SNEGSKA (reference sequence). The CDR3 DNA reads as TGCAGTGCCGCGACTAGCGGGAGGGCTGAGACCCAGTACTTC. Protein sequence: CSAATSGRAETQYF.

This clonotype showed up many times. The chain's CDR3 is CASSPTSVQETQYF. In DNA, the CDR3 is TGTGCCAGCAGCCCGACTAGCGTTCAAGAGACCCAGTACTTC. This chain connects TRBV7-9 to TRBJ2-5, with TRBD2 matching 8 bases. The CDR3 length is 14 residues. Germline trimming cut 5 bases from V and 2 bases from J; bases unmatched to any gene: 4. CDR1 is SEHNR, CDR2 FQNEAQ, per germline (reference sequence). Supplemented by reference TRBV7-9 and TRBJ2-5, the full variable domain reads DTGVSQNPRHKITKRGQNVTFRCDPISEHNRLYWYRQTLGQGPEFLTYFQNEAQLEKSRLLSDRFSAERPKGSFSTLEIQRTEQGDSAMYLCASSPTSVQETQYFGPGTRLLVL.

J is TRBJ1-1 and V is TRBV6-1; D is possibly TRBD1 (5 bases). The germline V gene encodes CDR1 MNHNS and CDR2 SASEGT. V lost 7 bases and J 6 bases, leaving 18 bases between the germline ends. The CDR3 spans 14 residues. Here the CDR3 DNA reads TGTGCCAGCACCCCTCTCGACAGAGTGGCTGAAGCTTTCTTT. The encoded protein is CASTPLDRVAEAFF.

The genes are TRBV27 and TRBJ2-1; 9 positions agree with TRBD2. In germline, CDR1 is MNHEY, CDR2 SMNVEV (reference sequence). The length of the CDR3 is 16 residues. Trimming at V came to 6 bases and at J to 1 base, leaving 7 bases not matched to a gene. DNA for the CDR3: TGTGCCAGCAGATTAGCGGGGGACCCGTCCTACAATGAGCAGTTCTTC. It specifies CASRLAGDPSYNEQFF.

There are a few counts of this clonotype. The V gene is TRBV30, the J gene TRBJ1-5; D gene ambiguous. The CDR3 extends over 16 amino acids. V was clipped by 0 bases and J by 6 bases, with 18 bases between them. Germline CDR1 reads GTSNPN; CDR2 reads SVGIG (reference sequence). The chain's CDR3 is CAWSVRASGIGQPQHF. CDR3 in DNA: TGTGCCTGGAGTGTACGGGCCTCGGGGATAGGTCAGCCCCAGCATTTT. Complete variable domain (other parts from reference TRBV30 and TRBJ1-5): SQTIHQWPATLVQPVGSPLSLECTVEGTSNPNLYWYRQAAGRGLQLLFYSVGIGQISSEVPQNLSASRPQDRQFILSSKKLLLSDSGFYLCAWSVRASGIGQPQHFGDGTRLSIL.

This clonotype occurred a few times. V usage is TRBV6-1 and J usage is TRBJ2-1, with 8 bases fitting TRBD2. This CDR3 contains 14 residues. Losses at the gene ends were 7 bases for V and 8 bases for J; bases not matched to a gene: 10. The germline gives CDR1 MNHNS, CDR2 SASEGT. The CDR3 sequence: CASTLSGTRDEQFF. CDR3 nucleotides: TGTGCCAGCACCCTTAGCGGGACAAGGGATGAGCAGTTCTTC.

The gene calls are TRBV6-1 and TRBJ2-7, with unresolved D. The ends were cut back, 7 bases at V and 1 base at J, with 20 bases in the middle. CDR1 and CDR2 from the germline V gene are MNHNS and SASEGT. The CDR3 sequence is 16 residues long. The DNA of the CDR3 is TGTGCCAGCACCACCCCCTCCCCCTGGCGGTCCTACGAGCAGTACTTC. Translation gives CASTTPSPWRSYEQYF.

This clonotype was seen more than once but under ten times. The chain joins TRBV5-1 to TRBJ2-7; D is perhaps TRBD1 (8 bases). The CDR3 runs to 15 residues. The V end was cut by 2 bases, the J end by 2 bases, with 14 bases between. Germline-derived CDR1 and CDR2 are SGHRS and YFSETQ. CDR3 sequence (DNA): TGCGCCAGCAGCTTCGGACAGGGAGGGGCCTACGAGCAGTACTTC. Residues: CASSFGQGGAYEQYF.

This clonotype has just a few counts. This sequence joins TRBV6-1 and TRBJ2-3; possibly TRBD1 for D (5 bases). The CDR3 runs to 14 residues. Germline lookup yields CDR1 MNHNS and CDR2 SASEGT. Between the trimmed V and J ends, which lost 6 bases and 6 bases, there was a span of 16 bases. CDR3 DNA: TGTGCCAGCAGACCGACCGGACAAGTGGATACGCAGTATTTT. It yields the protein CASRPTGQVDTQYF.

The chain is built from TRBV25-1 and TRBJ2-7; TRBD1 matches 8 bases. The germline V gene encodes CDR1 MGHDK and CDR2 SYGVNS. This CDR3 comprises 15 residues. V shed 4 bases and J 7 bases; nucleotides not matched to a gene: 12. CDR3 sequence: CASSVTGTGRLEQYF. Written as DNA, the CDR3 is TGTGCCAGCAGTGTGACCGGGACAGGACGCCTGGAGCAGTACTTC.

This clonotype was seen only a few times. V and J are TRBV10-2 and TRBJ1-2; D remains unclear. CDR1 is WSHSY and CDR2 is SAAADI in the germline V gene. V shed 4 bases and J shed 8 bases, with 11 bases lying between them. This CDR3 region has 12 residues. The CDR3 protein is CASSGDGRGYTF. As DNA, the CDR3 is TGCGCCAGCAGTGGTGATGGGCGCGGCTACACCTTC.

This clonotype was counted between two and nine times. This chain connects TRBV12-3 or TRBV12-4 to TRBJ2-7; possibly TRBD2 for D (6 bases). V lost 1 base to trimming and J lost 7 bases, with 14 bases between them. The CDR3 covers 14 residues. CDR3: CASSLGRALGEQYF. CDR3 DNA: TGTGCCAGCAGTTTAGGGAGGGCCCTGGGGGAGCAGTACTTC.

The gene calls are TRBV7-7 and TRBJ2-1; D may be TRBD2 (6 bases). V shed 4 bases and J shed 6 bases, with 22 bases lying between them. CDR3 length equals 17 residues. Looked up from germline, CDR1 is SSHAT and CDR2 is FNYEAQ (reference sequence). The CDR3: CASSSLSGDTRANEQFF. For the CDR3, the DNA is TGTGCCAGCAGCTCCCTTAGCGGCGATACTAGGGCCAATGAGCAGTTCTTC.

This clonotype was observed at least ten times. The chain links TRBV7-9 to TRBJ2-1; 8 bases are shared with TRBD2. Germline V gives CDR1 SEHNR, CDR2 FQNEAQ (reference sequence). CDR3 size: 16 residues. V shed 4 bases, J shed 3 bases, and the junction held 8 bases outside the gene matches. The CDR3 bases are TGTGCCAGCAGCTCCTCACTAGCGGAGCTCTACAATGAGCAGTTCTTC. Translating it yields CASSSSLAELYNEQFF.

This clonotype was observed many times. This chain joins TRBV5-1 and TRBJ2-1; D not resolved. Trimming left V 0 bases short and J 9 bases short, with 16 bases between. The germline CDR1 and CDR2 sequences are SGHRS and YFSETQ. CDR3 length equals 15 residues. The CDR3 loop reads CASSLDERLMGEQFF. CDR3 nucleotides: TGCGCCAGCAGCTTGGACGAAAGGTTAATGGGTGAGCAGTTCTTC.

This clonotype has ten or more counts. The CDR3 here is CASSYTSGTYEQYF. Written as DNA, the CDR3 is TGTGCCAGCAGTTACACTAGCGGTACCTACGAGCAGTACTTC. This chain connects TRBV6-5 to TRBJ2-7; 8 nucleotides match TRBD2. The J segment lost 2 bases and the V segment lost 2 bases, leaving 2 bases of the junction unmatched. The CDR3 extends over 14 amino acids. The germline V gene encodes CDR1 MNHEY and CDR2 SVGAGI.

J is TRBJ2-7 and V is TRBV7-2; 9 bases agree with TRBD1. Germline V gene data show CDR1 as SGHTA and CDR2 as FQGNSA. J was trimmed by 4 bases and V by 4 bases; bases with no gene match: 8. The CDR3 is 15 residues long. The CDR3 sequence is CASSWGMTGGYEQYF. The CDR3 DNA reads as TGTGCCAGCAGCTGGGGAATGACAGGGGGGTACGAGCAGTACTTC.

This chain connects TRBV7-2 to TRBJ2-7; TRBD2 agrees at 8 bases. V lost 2 bases to trimming and J lost 5 bases; unmatched junction nucleotides: 5. The germline CDR1 and CDR2 sequences are SGHTA and FQGNSA. The CDR3 contains 14 residues. The chain's CDR3 is CASSLMGTRNEQYF. As DNA, the CDR3 is TGTGCCAGCAGCTTAATGGGGACTAGAAACGAGCAGTACTTC.

The chain couples TRBV5-1 to TRBJ2-7; possible D gene TRBD2, 7 bases. Deletions cut 6 bases from V and 0 bases from J, with 16 bases between. There are 15 residues in the CDR3. CDR1 is SGHRS, CDR2 YFSETQ, per germline. DNA of the CDR3: TGCGCCAGCACCCCAAGCGGGACACCCTCCTACGAGCAGTACTTC. Amino acid sequence: CASTPSGTPSYEQYF. Looking up the rest from reference TRBV5-1 and TRBJ2-7 gives the full variable domain: KAGVTQTPRYLIKTRGQQVTLSCSPISGHRSVSWYQQTPGQGLQFLFEYFSETQRNKGNFPGRFSGRQFSNSRSEMNVSTLELGDSALYLCASTPSGTPSYEQYFGPGTRLTVT.

The chain has TRBV20-1 and TRBJ2-3; D not certain. The length of the CDR3 is 12 residues. The germline gives CDR1 DFQATT, CDR2 SNEGSKA (reference sequence). Trimming took 5 bases from V and 7 from J, leaving 13 bases between them. This chain's CDR3 is CSAPSTENTQYF. CDR3 coding DNA: TGCAGTGCTCCATCCACTGAAAATACGCAGTATTTT.

This clonotype was observed many times. The V gene is TRBV12-3 or TRBV12-4, the J gene TRBJ1-5, with 7 bases that match TRBD1. The length of the CDR3 is 15 residues. The trim removed 6 bases at V and 3 bases at J, leaving 8 bases unmatched. For the CDR3, the DNA is TGTGCCAGCAGCACCGAGACAGGGATCAATCAGCCCCAGCATTTT. Residues: CASSTETGINQPQHF.

V usage is TRBV5-5 and J usage is TRBJ2-2; D unresolved. Deletions cut 4 bases from V and 4 bases from J, with 17 bases between. The CDR3 loop spans 16 amino acids. Germline lookup yields CDR1 SGHKS and CDR2 YYEKEE (reference sequence). CDR3 bases: TGTGCCAGCAGCGCTGAGGTCTACTCCGCCACCGGGGAGCTGTTTTTT. As protein: CASSAEVYSATGELFF.

This chain joins TRBV7-9 and TRBJ2-1; D not resolved. V lost 5 bases and J lost 3, with 14 bases in between. Germline lookup yields CDR1 SEHNR and CDR2 FQNEAQ (reference sequence). The CDR3 spans 15 residues. The CDR3 protein is CASSPGHSYYNEQFF. Here the CDR3 DNA reads TGTGCCAGCAGCCCCGGCCACTCGTACTACAATGAGCAGTTCTTC.

The J gene is TRBJ2-1, the V gene TRBV5-4, with 11 positions matching TRBD2. The CDR3 is 15 residues long. J gave up 9 bases and V 5 bases, and 10 bases lay outside the gene matches. Germline V lookup: CDR1 SGHNT, CDR2 YYREEE (reference sequence). The CDR3 DNA is TGTGCCAGCAGGGGGACTAGCGGCGTGGGTAGTGAGCAGTTCTTC. It encodes CASRGTSGVGSEQFF.

This clonotype came up a few times. CDR3 in amino acids: CASSSDSKQFF. For the CDR3, the DNA is TGTGCCAGCAGCTCGGACAGTAAGCAGTTCTTC. V gene TRBV7-9 combines with J gene TRBJ2-1; a weak D match, TRBD1 (6 bases). Trimming took 4 bases from V and 11 from J, leaving 9 bases between them. This CDR3 spans 11 amino acids. In germline, CDR1 is SEHNR, CDR2 FQNEAQ (reference sequence). Based on the CDR3 plus reference TRBV7-9 and TRBJ2-1, the full variable domain is DTGVSQNPRHKITKRGQNVTFRCDPISEHNRLYWYRQTLGQGPEFLTYFQNEAQLEKSRLLSDRFSAERPKGSFSTLEIQRTEQGDSAMYLCASSSDSKQFFGPGTRLTVL.

This clonotype showed up just a few times. The gene calls are TRBV20-1 and TRBJ2-2, with D hard to call. CDR1 and CDR2 from the germline V gene are DFQATT and SNEGSKA (reference sequence). The length of the CDR3 is 15 residues. Trimming shortened V by 5 bases and J by 0 bases, and 13 bases separated the two germline ends. The CDR3 coding sequence is TGCAGTGCTCCCCTTTCCGGCTCGAACACCGGGGAGCTGTTTTTT. Protein product: CSAPLSGSNTGELFF.

This clonotype was counted ten times or more. The chain recombines TRBV12-3 or TRBV12-4 with TRBJ2-7; D ambiguous. Trimming removed 5 bases from V and 3 bases from J, with 5 bases in between. The CDR3 covers 11 residues. Here the CDR3 DNA reads TGTGCCAGCAGTACGGACTACGAGCAGTACTTC. This encodes CASSTDYEQYF.

This clonotype came up a few times. This chain connects TRBV7-9 to TRBJ2-1, with 7 bases lining up with TRBD2. The CDR3 contains 15 residues. V lost 1 base to trimming and J lost 12 bases; unmatched junction nucleotides: 12. The germline gives CDR1 SEHNR, CDR2 FQNEAQ (reference sequence). CDR3 coding DNA: TGTGCCAGCAGCTTAGTAGAGACTAGCCCAAAAGGGCAGTTCTTC. It codes for CASSLVETSPKGQFF.